This TCR beta chain is drawn from a study of a mutant IDH1 vaccine in newly diagnosed glioma. Overall study context: Earlier therapy was either radiotherapy, temozolomide, or both, and most got both. Study observations and caveats: Pseudoprogression appeared independent of alterations in top peripheral clonotypes.

The time point was: baseline, week 1 (first vaccination visit). The treatment is: pre-vaccination baseline after standard-of-care therapy. In every donor, the tumor was a new WHO grade 3 or 4 IDH1-mutant, ATRX-lost astrocytoma. In the case of this clone: Its antigen is not known.

Germline loops: CDR1 MGHRA, CDR2 YSYEKL. The CDR3 runs to 15 residues. Profiling relied on immunoSEQ multiplex PCR, and the TCRdb table lists in-frame clones only, not all of them. The sample shows around 16,000 clones, about 80% of them seen only once. This receptor was identified in a man aged 35 to 55 with glioma. The rearrangement links TRBV4-1 to TRBJ2-5; 11 bases are shared with TRBD2. TRBJ2-7 explains the end of the DNA better; the J call may be wrong. Sequenced here: PBMCs, sampled from a glioma patient treated with radiotherapy, temozolomide or both. In DNA form, the CDR3 reads TGCGCCAGCAGCCAAGGGCTAGCGGGAGGTCTCGAGCAGTACTTC. Its translation: CASSQGLAGGLEQYF.